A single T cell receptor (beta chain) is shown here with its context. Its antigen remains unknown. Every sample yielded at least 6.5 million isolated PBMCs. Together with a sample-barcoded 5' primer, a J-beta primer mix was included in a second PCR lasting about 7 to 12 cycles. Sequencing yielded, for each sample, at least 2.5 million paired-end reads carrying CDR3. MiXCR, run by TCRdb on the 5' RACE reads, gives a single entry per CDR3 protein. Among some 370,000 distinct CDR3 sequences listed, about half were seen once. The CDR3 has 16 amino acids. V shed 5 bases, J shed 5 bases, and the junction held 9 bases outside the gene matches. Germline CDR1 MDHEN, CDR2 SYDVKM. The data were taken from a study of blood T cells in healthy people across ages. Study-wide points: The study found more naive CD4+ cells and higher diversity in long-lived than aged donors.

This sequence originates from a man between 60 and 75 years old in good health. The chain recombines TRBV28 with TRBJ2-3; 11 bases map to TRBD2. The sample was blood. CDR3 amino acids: CASSPILAGARDTQYF. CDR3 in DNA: TGTGCCAGCAGTCCCATACTAGCGGGAGCCAGAGATACGCAGTATTTT.